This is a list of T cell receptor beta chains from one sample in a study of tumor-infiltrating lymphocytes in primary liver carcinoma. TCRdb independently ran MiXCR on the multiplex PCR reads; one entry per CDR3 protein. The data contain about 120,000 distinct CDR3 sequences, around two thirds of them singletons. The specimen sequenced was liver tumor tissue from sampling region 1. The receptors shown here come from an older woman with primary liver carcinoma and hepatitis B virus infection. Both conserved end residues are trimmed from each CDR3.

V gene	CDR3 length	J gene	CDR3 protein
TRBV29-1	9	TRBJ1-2	SVVVGDGYT
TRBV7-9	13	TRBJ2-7	ASSLMGGSTYEQY
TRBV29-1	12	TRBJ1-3	SVAARGMGNTIY
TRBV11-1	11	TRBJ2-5	TRSFRGLETQY
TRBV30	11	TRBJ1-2	AWSVTRTGGYT
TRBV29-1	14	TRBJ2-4	SVEMGLGRAKDIQY
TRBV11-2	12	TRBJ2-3	ASSMGLPTDTQY
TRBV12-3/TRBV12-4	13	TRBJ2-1	ASRGTSGRFLEQF
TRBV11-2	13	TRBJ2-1	ASSTTSGRSNEQF
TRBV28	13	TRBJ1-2	ASTYRDSTFYGYT
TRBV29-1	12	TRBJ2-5	SVVKRESQEAQY
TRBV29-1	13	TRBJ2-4	SVAPTGKGSNIQY
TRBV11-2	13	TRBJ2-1	ASSLDGSSYSEQS
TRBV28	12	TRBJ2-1	ASRRTNSYDEQF
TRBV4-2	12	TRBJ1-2	ASSQAEDGAGYT
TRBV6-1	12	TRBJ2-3	ASSDRDGTDTQY
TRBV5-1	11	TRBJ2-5	ASGPPTSGSKY
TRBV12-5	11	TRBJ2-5	ASGSDRGETQY
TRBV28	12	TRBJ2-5	ASSPQGGVETQY
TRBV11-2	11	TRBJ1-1	ASSLQVNTEAF